The TCR beta chain under discussion was sequenced for a study of regulatory T cells in long-lasting Graves disease. Combining iRepertoire HTBI primers with Arm-PCR of CDR3 regions, the authors built TCR beta libraries. Each CDR3 protein gets one entry after TCRdb re-called the multiplex PCR reads with MiXCR. The sample consists of approximately 400,000 distinct CDR3 sequences, roughly 12% of them appearing once. This clonotype was detected ten times or more. The time point: newly diagnosed GD, antithyroid drugs for less than 3 months. PBMCs were the source of the RNA used for TCR sequencing. Germline V gene data show CDR1 as LNHNV and CDR2 as YYDKDF (reference sequence). The CDR3 loop spans 15 amino acids. Trimming shortened V by 4 bases and J by 9 bases, and 19 bases separated the two germline ends. These data were likewise used in another study, on T cells in Graves' hyperthyroidism and ophthalmopathy.

The sequence derives from a young woman with Graves disease. The V call is TRBV15, the J call TRBJ2-1, with D possibly TRBD2 on 5 matching bases. The sequencing used peripheral blood mononuclear cells (PBMCs), collected at new diagnosis, from a patient treated with antithyroid drugs. The DNA for the CDR3 is TGTGCCACCAGCACACGACGGGGATCTCAAGCTGAGCAGTTCTTC. Protein: CATSTRRGSQAEQFF. Variable domain in full (rest from reference TRBV15 and TRBJ2-1): DAMVIQNPRYQVTQFGKPVTLSCSQTLNHNVMYWYQQKSSQAPKLLFHYYDKDFNNEADTPDNFQSRRPNTSFCFLDIRSPGLGDTAMYLCATSTRRGSQAEQFFGPGTRLTVL.